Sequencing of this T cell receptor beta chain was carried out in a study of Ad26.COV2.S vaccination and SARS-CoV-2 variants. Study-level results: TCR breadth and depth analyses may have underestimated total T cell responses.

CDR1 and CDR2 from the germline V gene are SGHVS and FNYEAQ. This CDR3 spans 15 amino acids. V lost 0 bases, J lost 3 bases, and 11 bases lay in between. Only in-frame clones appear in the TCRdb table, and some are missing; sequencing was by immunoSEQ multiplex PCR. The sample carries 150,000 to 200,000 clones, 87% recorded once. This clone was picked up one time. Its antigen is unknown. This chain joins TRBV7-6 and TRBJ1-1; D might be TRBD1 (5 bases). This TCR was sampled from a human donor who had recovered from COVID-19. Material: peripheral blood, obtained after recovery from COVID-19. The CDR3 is CASSLAVGRDTEAFF. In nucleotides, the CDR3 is TGTGCCAGCAGCTTAGCGGTGGGGCGCGACACTGAAGCTTTCTTT.